A single sample is the source of the 26 T cell receptor beta chains below, sequenced in a study of cytomegalovirus exposure and HLA in healthy donors. In the PCR, 60 Vbeta and 13 Jbeta primers were used. Some clones are missing from TCRdb's copy, which holds only in-frame ones; the method was immunoSEQ multiplex PCR. Altogether around 130,000 clones are present, roughly 70% being singletons, with the ten largest covering 6% to 8.5%. The sequenced material came from PBMCs. The receptors come from a man aged 35 to 55 in good health and CMV-seropositive.

This chain links TRBV5-1 with TRBJ1-2; maybe TRBD1 (6 bases). The germline V gene encodes CDR1 SGHRS and CDR2 YFSETQ. The CDR3 spans 11 residues. Trimming pared 5 bases from V and 13 bases from J, leaving 15 bases between. The DNA for the CDR3 is TGCGCCAGCAGGGGGGGGAGGGGGATCACCTTC. Its translation: CASRGGRGITF.

The V gene is TRBV7-9, the J gene TRBJ2-1, with 7 bases identical to TRBD1. The CDR3 sequence is 16 residues long. Germline trimming cut 5 bases from V and 2 bases from J; bases unmatched to any gene: 9. In germline, CDR1 is SEHNR, CDR2 FQNEAQ (reference sequence). Here the CDR3 reads CASSLDKGGPYNEQFF. In nucleotides, the CDR3 is TGTGCCAGCAGCCTAGACAAAGGGGGCCCCTACAATGAGCAGTTCTTC.

V usage is TRBV25-1 and J usage is TRBJ1-4; 9 bases match TRBD1. This CDR3 has 13 residues. Per germline, CDR1 MGHDK and CDR2 SYGVNS. The V and J ends lost 8 bases and 12 bases, in that order; junction bases with no gene match: 10. CDR3: CASAGTGNRQLFF. In nucleotides, the CDR3 is TGTGCCAGCGCCGGGACAGGGAACCGTCAACTGTTTTTT.

This clone was seen only once. This chain's CDR3 is CSVVHPISGRAGETQYF. CDR3 nucleotides: TGCAGCGTTGTCCATCCCATTAGCGGGAGGGCCGGAGAGACCCAGTACTTC. The V call is TRBV29-1, the J call TRBJ2-5, with TRBD2 matching over 11 bases. Germline V gene lookup returns CDR1 SQVTM and CDR2 ANQGSEA. This CDR3 comprises 17 residues. The trim removed 4 bases at V and 4 bases at J, leaving 14 bases unmatched.

The table lists this clone with a count of one. The CDR3 is CSVRLTYEQYF. CDR3 nucleotides: TGCAGCGTTCGTCTTACCTACGAGCAGTACTTC. The V and J genes are TRBV29-1 and TRBJ2-5; D is undetermined. The assigned J gene may be wrong: the sequence end matches TRBJ2-7 better. This CDR3 is 11 amino acids long. Per germline, CDR1 SQVTM and CDR2 ANQGSEA.

This sequence joins TRBV5-4 and TRBJ1-4, with D hard to call. The CDR3 contains 15 residues. V lost 0 bases to trimming and J lost 0 bases, with 6 bases between them. CDR1 is SGHNT, CDR2 YYREEE, per germline (reference sequence). For the CDR3, the DNA is TGTGCCAGCAGCTTGGGCGGAGCAACTAATGAAAAACTGTTTTTT. The encoded protein is CASSLGGATNEKLFF.

This clone showed up just a few times. The chain combines TRBV11-2 with TRBJ1-2, with D perhaps matching TRBD1 (6 bases). This CDR3 spans 15 amino acids. Trimming removed 4 bases from V and 2 bases from J, with 14 bases in between. Germline V gene sequence: CDR1 SGHAT, CDR2 FQNNGV. The CDR3 reads CASSSHPGQNYGYTF. CDR3 DNA sequence: TGTGCCAGCAGCTCGCACCCGGGACAAAACTATGGCTACACCTTC.

This clone was found once. In nucleotides, the CDR3 is TGTGCCACAGGGATGGTGGGGGAGACCCAGTACTTC. The encoded protein is CATGMVGETQYF. The genes are TRBV19 and TRBJ2-5; tentative D call: TRBD1 (5 bases). Germline V gene data show CDR1 as LNHDA and CDR2 as SQIVND (reference sequence). Deletions cut 10 bases from V and 5 bases from J, with 14 bases between. This CDR3 region has 12 residues.

This chain joins TRBV5-1 and TRBJ1-3, with TRBD1 as a possible D gene (5 bases). Germline CDR1 is SGHRS and CDR2 is YFSETQ. This CDR3 has 18 residues. The V gene lost 4 bases and the J gene lost 6 bases, with 26 bases spanning the gap. CDR3 in DNA: TGCGCCAGCAGCGCCAAACTCAGAGTCCACGTAGGGGAAAACACCATATATTTT. It is translated as CASSAKLRVHVGENTIYF.

This chain connects TRBV18 to TRBJ2-5; no clear D. The J call is uncertain, as TRBJ2-7 better fits the DNA end. The germline gives CDR1 KGHSH, CDR2 LQKENI. The CDR3 is made up of 12 amino acids. CDR3 DNA sequence: TGTGCCAGCTCATCCACCCACTACGAGCAGTACTTC. Translating it yields CASSSTHYEQYF.

The CDR3, as DNA: TGTGCCAGCAGCTTAGTCGCATTGACTTCCGCTAATGAAAAACTGTTTTTT. Protein product: CASSLVALTSANEKLFF. This sequence joins TRBV7-2 and TRBJ1-4, with unresolved D. The CDR3 length is 17 residues. Per germline, CDR1 SGHTA and CDR2 FQGNSA. Trimming removed 1 base from V and 3 bases from J, with 15 bases in between.

The chain employs TRBV4-2 and TRBJ2-7; the match to TRBD1 covers 9 bases. CDR3 length: 16 residues. V lost 0 bases, J lost 5 bases, and 8 bases stayed unmatched. From germline, CDR1 is LGHNA and CDR2 YNFKEQ. CDR3: CASSQDGGQGINEQYF. The CDR3, as DNA: TGTGCCAGCAGCCAAGATGGGGGACAGGGTATCAACGAGCAGTACTTC.

This clone was seen only a few times. The J gene is TRBJ2-7, the V gene TRBV7-9; D may be TRBD2 (6 bases). The CDR3 has 14 residues. The ends were cut back, 5 bases at V and 7 bases at J, with 18 bases in the middle. The germline gives CDR1 SEHNR, CDR2 FQNEAQ (reference sequence). CDR3 loop: CASSPGTGSTEQYF. The CDR3 DNA is TGTGCCAGCAGCCCCGGGACTGGAAGTACTGAGCAGTACTTC.

In this sample, this clone turned up once. The genes are TRBV19 and TRBJ2-5; TRBD1 aligns across 7 bases. The germline V gene has CDR1 LNHDA and CDR2 SQIVND (reference sequence). Germline trimming cut 5 bases from V and 1 base from J; bases unmatched to any gene: 4. CDR3 length: 14 residues. CDR3 sequence reads: CASSVWTGQETQYF. DNA of the CDR3: TGTGCCAGTAGTGTTTGGACAGGCCAAGAGACCCAGTACTTC.

The rearrangement uses TRBV12-5 and TRBJ2-7, with D possibly TRBD1 on 6 matching bases. The CDR3 has 12 amino acids. The germline gives CDR1 LGHNT, CDR2 FRNRAP. V lost 5 bases and J lost 2, with 7 bases in between. The CDR3 bases are TGTGCTAGTGGTAGGGACACCTACGAGCAGTACTTC. It codes for CASGRDTYEQYF.

This clone has a handful of counts. This rearrangement joins TRBV7-9 to TRBJ1-1; D not certain. V lost 4 bases, J lost 4 bases, and 7 bases lay in between. The CDR3 contains 12 residues. In germline, CDR1 is SEHNR, CDR2 FQNEAQ (reference sequence). CDR3 loop: CASSYHSTEAFF. Here the CDR3 DNA reads TGTGCCAGCAGCTACCATAGCACTGAAGCTTTCTTT.

The V and J genes are TRBV11-2 and TRBJ1-1, with 7 nucleotides matching TRBD1. Trimming removed 6 bases from V and 0 bases from J; junction bases left unmatched: 10. This CDR3 spans 16 amino acids. Germline V CDR1 and CDR2: SGHAT, FQNNGV. CDR3 sequence reads: CASSLSPGQLNTEAFF. CDR3 sequence (DNA): TGTGCCAGCAGTTTATCTCCGGGACAGCTGAACACTGAAGCTTTCTTT.

This chain links TRBV30 with TRBJ2-5; 9 nucleotides line up with TRBD1. The CDR3 runs to 12 residues. Germline-derived CDR1 and CDR2 are GTSNPN and SVGIG (reference sequence). The trim removed 8 bases at V and 3 bases at J, leaving 4 bases unmatched. CDR3 bases: TGTGCCAGGGGACAGGGCAAAGAGACCCAGTACTTC. Its protein product is CARGQGKETQYF.

This clone was seen a handful of times. CDR3 sequence: CASSYSAGFAYEQYF. The CDR3 region has the DNA TGTGCCAGCAGTTACTCTGCGGGGTTTGCCTACGAGCAGTACTTC. This chain joins TRBV6-6 and TRBJ2-7, with a weak D call TRBD2 (6 bases). The V and J ends lost 0 bases and 2 bases respectively, with 11 bases between them. The CDR3 is 15 residues long. CDR1 is MNHNY and CDR2 is SVGAGI in the germline V gene (reference sequence).

This chain links TRBV10-3 with TRBJ1-1; 7 bases are a match to TRBD1. Germline CDR1 is ENHRY and CDR2 is SYGVKD. V was clipped by 10 bases and J by 0 bases; unmatched bases: 5. The CDR3 is made up of 13 amino acids. The CDR3 region is CATRQGLNTEAFF. As DNA, the CDR3 is TGTGCCACCCGACAGGGACTGAACACTGAAGCTTTCTTT.

This sequence joins TRBV19 and TRBJ2-1; 12 bases are shared with TRBD2. Germline V gene sequence: CDR1 LNHDA, CDR2 SQIVND (reference sequence). The CDR3 has 18 amino acids. V dropped 1 base and J dropped 3; count of bases not matched to a gene: 7. CDR3 sequence (DNA): TGTGCCAGTAGTATAGTAGCCCTAGCGGGGGGGCTCTACAATGAGCAGTTCTTC. Protein product: CASSIVALAGGLYNEQFF.

J is TRBJ2-1 and V is TRBV11-2; TRBD1 aligns across 9 bases. The CDR3 has 17 amino acids. V lost 1 base to trimming and J lost 4 bases; unmatched junction nucleotides: 8. Germline V CDR1 and CDR2: SGHAT, FQNNGV. In DNA form, the CDR3 reads TGTGCCAGCAGCTTAGGCCGTACAGGGGGCAGGTACAATGAGCAGTTCTTC. Protein: CASSLGRTGGRYNEQFF.

The CDR3 bases are TGCGCCAGCAGCTTCGGACAGGGGATCAATGAGCAGTTCTTC. Its protein is CASSFGQGINEQFF. V gene TRBV5-1 combines with J gene TRBJ2-1; 9 bases agree with TRBD1. CDR1 is SGHRS, CDR2 YFSETQ, per germline. The CDR3 spans 14 residues. V shed 2 bases, J shed 6 bases, and the junction held 3 bases outside the gene matches. Supplemented by reference TRBV5-1 and TRBJ2-1, the full variable domain reads KAGVTQTPRYLIKTRGQQVTLSCSPISGHRSVSWYQQTPGQGLQFLFEYFSETQRNKGNFPGRFSGRQFSNSRSEMNVSTLELGDSALYLCASSFGQGINEQFFGPGTRLTVL.

This chain links TRBV19 with TRBJ1-2; D perhaps matches TRBD1 (6 bases). This CDR3 has 15 amino acids. Germline lookup yields CDR1 LNHDA and CDR2 SQIVND (reference sequence). Trimming took off 4 bases at V and 1 base at J, with 13 bases between the two ends. CDR3 residues: CASSTRTEINYGYTF. The DNA of the CDR3 is TGTGCCAGTAGTACAAGGACAGAAATTAACTATGGCTACACCTTC.

A single count supports this clone. The V and J genes are TRBV2 and TRBJ1-1; TRBD1 is a possible D gene (5 bases). Germline-derived CDR1 and CDR2 are SNHLY and FYNNEI. V was cut by 6 bases and J by 4 bases, with 12 bases left in between. This CDR3 is 13 amino acids long. Here the CDR3 DNA reads TGTGCCAGCAGGATACAGGTATCCACTGAAGCTTTCTTT. It is translated as CASRIQVSTEAFF. Combining the CDR3 with reference TRBV2 and TRBJ1-1 gives the whole variable domain EPEVTQTPSHQVTQMGQEVILRCVPISNHLYFYWYRQILGQKVEFLVSFYNNEISEKSEIFDDQFSVERPDGSNFTLKIRSTKLEDSAMYFCASRIQVSTEAFFGQGTRLTVV.

The rearrangement links TRBV6-5 to TRBJ2-3; 10 bases are a match to TRBD1. This CDR3 comprises 14 residues. The junction had 1 base not matched to a gene; V was cut back by 4 bases and J by 3 bases. In germline, CDR1 is MNHEY, CDR2 SVGAGI. CDR3 in DNA: TGTGCCAGCAGTTTGGGACAGGGGACAGATACGCAGTATTTT. Protein product: CASSLGQGTDTQYF.